This T cell receptor (beta chain) was profiled in a study of OX40 agonist ivuxolimab in advanced cancers. General study points: Among expanded peripheral T cells, antigen specificity went undetermined.

For this clone: The antigen remains unidentified.

CDR1 MNHEY and CDR2 SMNVEV come from the germline V gene (reference sequence). V dropped 5 bases and J dropped 6 bases, with 18 bases sitting between them. The CDR3 consists of 15 residues. Assay used: immunoSEQ multiplex PCR; TCRdb lists only in-frame clones, some missing. The sample lists 95,000 to 110,000 clones; about 91% were seen once. The clonotype comes from an adult with an advanced solid tumor such as melanoma, head and neck, liver or kidney cancer. The J gene is TRBJ2-3, the V gene TRBV27; D gene uncertain. The specimen comprised CD4+ or CD8+ T cells sorted from blood, sampled in a trial of the OX40 agonist ivuxolimab. The DNA of the CDR3 is TGTGCCAGCAGTCTCCAGCGCGCGCGGCACGATACGCAGTATTTT. Residues: CASSLQRARHDTQYF.